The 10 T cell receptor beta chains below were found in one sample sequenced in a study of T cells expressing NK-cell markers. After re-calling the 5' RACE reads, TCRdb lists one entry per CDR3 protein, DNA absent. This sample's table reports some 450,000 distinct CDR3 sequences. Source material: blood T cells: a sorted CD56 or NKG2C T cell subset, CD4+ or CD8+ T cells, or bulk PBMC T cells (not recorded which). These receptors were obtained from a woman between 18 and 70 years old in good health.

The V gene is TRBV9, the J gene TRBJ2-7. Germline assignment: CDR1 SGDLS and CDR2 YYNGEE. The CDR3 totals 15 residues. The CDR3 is CASSADSGSAYEQYF.

The CDR3 reads CSAILGENQPQHF. The V call is TRBV20-1, the J call TRBJ1-5; the D gene TCRdb calls, TRBD1, cannot be checked with no DNA. This CDR3 comprises 13 residues. From germline, CDR1 is DFQATT and CDR2 SNEGSKA (reference sequence).

This CDR3 reads CSVFHPIEAFF. V usage is TRBV29-1 and J usage is TRBJ1-1. Per germline, CDR1 SQVTM and CDR2 ANQGSEA. CDR3 size: 11 residues.

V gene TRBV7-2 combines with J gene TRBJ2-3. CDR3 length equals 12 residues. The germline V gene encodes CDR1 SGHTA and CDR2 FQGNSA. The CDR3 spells CASSWDTDTQYF.

CDR3 protein: CASSLEGQGKNQPQHF. The V and J genes are TRBV5-1 and TRBJ1-5; TCRdb picks TRBD1, but there is no DNA to check that call. Germline loops: CDR1 SGHRS, CDR2 YFSETQ. The CDR3 totals 16 residues.

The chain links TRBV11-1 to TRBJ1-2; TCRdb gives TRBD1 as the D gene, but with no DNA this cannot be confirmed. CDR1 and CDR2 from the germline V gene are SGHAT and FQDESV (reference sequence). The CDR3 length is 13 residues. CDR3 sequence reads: CASSLDRDQGYTF.

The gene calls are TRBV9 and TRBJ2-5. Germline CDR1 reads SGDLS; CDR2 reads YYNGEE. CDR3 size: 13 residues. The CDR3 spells CASSAHLQETQYF.

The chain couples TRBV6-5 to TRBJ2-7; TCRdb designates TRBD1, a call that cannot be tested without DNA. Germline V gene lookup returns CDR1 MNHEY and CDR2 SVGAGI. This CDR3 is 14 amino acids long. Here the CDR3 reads CASSSRDRGREQYF.

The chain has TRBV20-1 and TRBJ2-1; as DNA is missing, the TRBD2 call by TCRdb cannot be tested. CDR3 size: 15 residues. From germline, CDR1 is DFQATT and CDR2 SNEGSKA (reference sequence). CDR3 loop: CSAKQRGPSYNEQFF.

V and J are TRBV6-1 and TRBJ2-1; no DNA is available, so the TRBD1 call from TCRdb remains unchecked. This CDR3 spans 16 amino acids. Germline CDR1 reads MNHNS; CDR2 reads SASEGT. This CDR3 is CASSELGASSYNEQFF.